The present T cell receptor beta chain was sequenced within a study of blood T cell repertoires in COVID-19. In the study overall: Samples taken during acute and convalescent COVID-19 were collected in the United States, Italy and Spain. The analysed material was cDNA or gDNA that came from T cells, B-cell-depleted T cells, or PBMCs.

Profiling relied on immunoSEQ multiplex PCR, and the TCRdb table lists in-frame clones only, not all of them. Here the sample spans 50,000 to 65,000 clones, over 75% being singletons. The V end lost 5 bases, the J end lost 2 bases, and 9 bases lay between the germline ends. The CDR3 loop spans 13 amino acids. CDR1 and CDR2 (germline): SNHLY, FYNNEI. The genes are TRBV2 and TRBJ1-1; D uncertain. This sequence was found in a middle-aged man with active COVID-19. The material sequenced was peripheral blood. The CDR3 protein is CASSSNSNTEAFF. The CDR3 region has the DNA TGTGCCAGCAGTTCTAACAGTAACACTGAAGCTTTCTTT.